These 28 T cell receptor beta chains came from one sample sequenced in a study of control samples from healthy donors and cancer patients. The repertoire was sequenced with immunoSEQ multiplex PCR; TCRdb's copy has only in-frame clones and lacks some. The sample comprises about 120,000 clones, around 88% of which are singletons, and roughly 3.4% rests with the top ten. Sequenced sample: blood. These receptors were obtained from a man between 40 and 49 years old in good health.

The gene calls are TRBV7-9 and TRBJ1-5; D not certain. Trimming took 2 bases from V and 4 from J, leaving 3 bases between them. The CDR3 runs to 12 residues. The germline CDR1 and CDR2 sequences are SEHNR and FQNEAQ (reference sequence). CDR3 sequence reads: CASSLPNQPQHF. The CDR3 DNA follows: TGTGCCAGCAGCTTACCTAATCAGCCCCAGCATTTT.

The sample holds a few counts of this clone. V is TRBV7-9 and J is TRBJ2-3; D perhaps matches TRBD1 (5 bases). Trimming took 2 bases from V and 0 from J, leaving 12 bases between them. This CDR3 is 16 amino acids long. CDR1 is SEHNR, CDR2 FQNEAQ, per germline (reference sequence). The CDR3 region is CASSLFSSGSTDTQYF. The CDR3 DNA sequence: TGTGCCAGCAGCTTATTTTCGTCAGGGAGCACAGATACGCAGTATTTT.

The CDR3 region is CATSDNRGVNTEAFF. The CDR3 DNA sequence: TGTGCCACCAGTGATAACAGGGGGGTAAACACTGAAGCTTTCTTT. V gene TRBV24-1 combines with J gene TRBJ1-1, with TRBD1 matching over 8 bases. Germline CDR1 and CDR2: KGHDR and SFDVKD. The V segment lost 3 bases and the J segment 2 bases; nucleotides outside the gene matches: 4. The CDR3 extends over 15 amino acids.

V and J are TRBV27 and TRBJ1-4; perhaps TRBD1 as D (5 bases). Trimming removed 6 bases from V and 1 base from J, with 12 bases in between. The length of the CDR3 is 15 residues. CDR1 and CDR2 from the germline V gene are MNHEY and SMNVEV (reference sequence). The CDR3: CASSSGAETNEKLFF. The DNA for the CDR3 is TGTGCCAGCAGCTCCGGGGCAGAAACTAATGAAAAACTGTTTTTT.

V gene TRBV30 combines with J gene TRBJ1-2, with D uncertain. Deletions cut 3 bases from V and 7 bases from J, with 9 bases between. From germline, CDR1 is GTSNPN and CDR2 SVGIG (reference sequence). The CDR3 contains 11 residues. In DNA, the CDR3 is TGTGCCTGGAGCTCGGTTGGTGGCTACACCTTC. Translation: CAWSSVGGYTF. Full variable domain (remainder filled in from reference TRBV30 and TRBJ1-2): SQTIHQWPATLVQPVGSPLSLECTVEGTSNPNLYWYRQAAGRGLQLLFYSVGIGQISSEVPQNLSASRPQDRQFILSSKKLLLSDSGFYLCAWSSVGGYTFGSGTRLTVV.

The chain couples TRBV7-8 to TRBJ2-7; TRBD1 might be the D (6 bases). V was shortened by 5 bases and J by 6 bases, with 11 bases between the two germline ends. Germline values: CDR1 SGHVS, CDR2 FQNEAQ. CDR3 length equals 12 residues. CDR3 coding DNA: TGTGCCAGCAGCCCAGGGGTCGGCGAGCAGTACTTC. Translated, it gives CASSPGVGEQYF.

This rearrangement joins TRBV27 to TRBJ1-5, with D possibly being TRBD1 (5 bases). The germline V gene has CDR1 MNHEY and CDR2 SMNVEV (reference sequence). V lost 9 bases to trimming and J lost 2 bases, with 17 bases between them. The CDR3 covers 15 residues. CDR3 DNA sequence: TGTGCCAGTTCAACGGAGGGGAAGGGCAATCAGCCCCAGCATTTT. This translates into CASSTEGKGNQPQHF.

This chain connects TRBV4-1 to TRBJ2-5; the match to TRBD1 covers 9 bases. Per germline, CDR1 MGHRA and CDR2 YSYEKL. J lost 5 bases, V lost 5 bases, and 12 bases had no gene match. There are 16 residues in the CDR3. Here the CDR3 DNA reads TGCGCCAGCAGCGAGCGTCCGAGACAGGGGGGGGAGACCCAGTACTTC. Translating gives CASSERPRQGGETQYF.

The V gene is TRBV27, the J gene TRBJ1-1; no definite D call. This CDR3 region has 14 residues. Germline assignment: CDR1 MNHEY and CDR2 SMNVEV (reference sequence). With 6 bases removed from V and 1 base from J, the gap between germline ends came to 12 bases. The CDR3 sequence: CASSLVRPNTEAFF. Written as DNA, the CDR3 is TGTGCCAGCAGCCTCGTCCGGCCGAACACTGAAGCTTTCTTT.

In this sample, this clone turned up a few times. This same CDR3 is encoded by further DNA sequences in the sample. This chain joins TRBV12-3 or TRBV12-4 and TRBJ1-1; the D is unclear. Trimming stripped 7 bases from V and 1 base from J, with 10 bases between. The CDR3 consists of 13 residues. For the CDR3, the DNA is TGTGCCAGCACCTTTACACCGAACACTGAAGCTTTCTTT. Protein sequence: CASTFTPNTEAFF.

The chain combines TRBV29-1 with TRBJ2-7; D remains unclear. Looked up from germline, CDR1 is SQVTM and CDR2 is ANQGSEA. This CDR3 is built from 14 residues. Trimming took off 5 bases at V and 5 bases at J, with 19 bases between the two ends. For the CDR3, the DNA is TGCAGCGTTTTGCCGTTCACTAACGCCCACGAGCAGTACTTC. Its protein is CSVLPFTNAHEQYF.

This clone was observed a handful of times. The V gene is TRBV6-5, the J gene TRBJ2-1; D is perhaps TRBD1 (6 bases). The germline CDR1 and CDR2 sequences are MNHEY and SVGAGI. V lost 6 bases and J 9 bases, leaving 9 bases between the germline ends. This CDR3 comprises 11 residues. This CDR3 reads CASSAGVEQFF. As DNA, the CDR3 is TGTGCCAGCAGCGCAGGGGTTGAGCAGTTCTTC.

The chain combines TRBV10-1 with TRBJ2-7; no reliable D call. V dropped 3 bases and J dropped 3 bases, with 9 bases sitting between them. The CDR3 contains 13 residues. In germline, CDR1 is WNHNN, CDR2 SYGVQD (reference sequence). DNA for the CDR3: TGCGCCAGCAGTGAATTGAAAGGCTACGAGCAGTACTTC. Amino acids: CASSELKGYEQYF.

The rearrangement uses TRBV24-1 and TRBJ1-2; 10 bases are shared with TRBD1. The CDR3 loop spans 15 amino acids. Trimming removed 6 bases from V and 0 bases from J; junction bases left unmatched: 3. Germline values: CDR1 KGHDR, CDR2 SFDVKD. The CDR3 sequence is CATSFGTGANYGYTF. CDR3 bases: TGTGCCACCAGTTTTGGGACAGGGGCTAACTATGGCTACACCTTC.

The genes are TRBV6-6 and TRBJ1-5, with D tentatively TRBD1 (5 bases). Trimming shortened V by 6 bases and J by 2 bases, and 17 bases separated the two germline ends. Germline V gives CDR1 MNHNY, CDR2 SVGAGI (reference sequence). This CDR3 has 16 residues. The chain's CDR3 is CASSNIGNRRNQPQHF. The CDR3 DNA follows: TGTGCCAGCAGCAATATCGGAAACAGGCGCAATCAGCCCCAGCATTTT.

The table lists this clone with a few counts. The J gene is TRBJ2-4, the V gene TRBV12-3 or TRBV12-4; tentative D call: TRBD1 (5 bases). The CDR3 length is 13 residues. Trimming stripped 5 bases from V and 3 bases from J, with 8 bases between. The CDR3 DNA reads as TGTGCCAGCAGTCCAAGGGGCAAAAACATTCAGTACTTC. It yields the protein CASSPRGKNIQYF.

The genes are TRBV11-2 and TRBJ2-3; 8 positions agree with TRBD1. CDR1 is SGHAT and CDR2 is FQNNGV in the germline V gene. This CDR3 is 16 amino acids long. The ends lost 0 bases at V and 4 bases at J; junction bases unmatched: 6. The CDR3 region is CASSLDWAGGPDTQYF. For the CDR3, the DNA is TGTGCCAGCAGCTTAGATTGGGCAGGGGGCCCAGATACGCAGTATTTT.

V is TRBV6-4 and J is TRBJ2-7, with 11 bases that match TRBD1. Looked up from germline, CDR1 is MRHNA and CDR2 is SNTAGT. CDR3 length: 14 amino acids. Trimming removed 9 bases from V and 4 bases from J; junction bases left unmatched: 8. This CDR3 reads CASPPGQGDYEQYF. CDR3 nucleotide sequence: TGTGCCAGTCCTCCGGGACAGGGGGATTACGAGCAGTACTTC.

This chain links TRBV6-5 with TRBJ2-2, with D perhaps assigned TRBD1 or TRBD2 (6 bases each). Germline V gives CDR1 MNHEY, CDR2 SVGAGI. The CDR3 is made up of 14 amino acids. Trimming left V 2 bases short and J 6 bases short, with 10 bases between. CDR3 coding DNA: TGTGCCAGCAGTTACGTCGGGGGCCCCGGGGAGCTGTTTTTT. This sequence encodes CASSYVGGPGELFF.

The genes are TRBV9 and TRBJ1-3; TRBD1 aligns across 8 bases. The CDR3 is 15 residues long. After removal of 5 bases from V and 0 bases from J, the junction contained 4 bases not matched to a gene. CDR1 is SGDLS and CDR2 is YYNGEE in the germline V gene. CDR3 sequence: CASSKDRVSGNTIYF. CDR3 coding DNA: TGTGCCAGCAGTAAGGACAGGGTCTCTGGAAACACCATATATTTT.

The chain joins TRBV5-8 to TRBJ2-2, with 10 bases that match TRBD2. Per the germline V gene, CDR1 is SGHTS and CDR2 is YDEGEE. The trim removed 10 bases at V and 3 bases at J, leaving 3 bases unmatched. This CDR3 has 13 amino acids. The CDR3 region has the DNA TGTGCCGGGACTAGCGACTACACCGGGGAGCTGTTTTTT. It is translated as CAGTSDYTGELFF.

The rearrangement links TRBV30 to TRBJ1-2; D is ambiguous. CDR1 is GTSNPN, CDR2 SVGIG, per germline (reference sequence). The V and J ends lost 4 bases and 3 bases respectively, with 12 bases between them. The CDR3 totals 13 residues. The CDR3 DNA sequence: TGTGCCTGGAATAAAGACCATTACTATGGCTACACCTTC. Its translation: CAWNKDHYYGYTF. Together with reference TRBV30 and TRBJ1-2, the CDR3 gives the full variable domain: SQTIHQWPATLVQPVGSPLSLECTVEGTSNPNLYWYRQAAGRGLQLLFYSVGIGQISSEVPQNLSASRPQDRQFILSSKKLLLSDSGFYLCAWNKDHYYGYTFGSGTRLTVV.

The CDR3 is CASSFELTEAFF. The CDR3, as DNA: TGTGCCAGCAGCTTTGAACTCACTGAAGCTTTCTTT. The rearrangement links TRBV13 to TRBJ1-1; D not resolved. Germline assignment: CDR1 PRHDT and CDR2 FYEKMQ (reference sequence). V lost 3 bases and J lost 4, with 6 bases in between. This CDR3 is 12 amino acids long.

The chain recombines TRBV4-2 with TRBJ1-2, with 8 bases aligning to TRBD1. The V gene end was trimmed by 0 bases and the J gene end by 7 bases; junction bases not matched to a gene: 7. Germline V gene sequence: CDR1 LGHNA, CDR2 YNFKEQ. The CDR3 runs to 15 residues. CDR3 protein: CASSQDHGQGLGYTF. For the CDR3, the DNA is TGTGCCAGCAGCCAAGATCACGGACAGGGACTTGGCTACACCTTC.

This clone has only a few counts. The chain has TRBV7-3 and TRBJ2-1, with a tentative D call TRBD2 (5 bases). Germline V lookup: CDR1 SGHTA, CDR2 FQGTGA. The ends were cut back, 5 bases at V and 0 bases at J, with 23 bases in the middle. The CDR3 has 19 amino acids. For the CDR3, the DNA is TGTGCCAGCAGCCTCCGGACTGTCGACGCCCTTAGCTCCTACAATGAGCAGTTCTTC. It is translated as CASSLRTVDALSSYNEQFF.

The J gene is TRBJ2-1, the V gene TRBV12-5; either TRBD1 or TRBD2 may fit D (6 bases each). The CDR3 consists of 14 residues. Germline values: CDR1 LGHNT, CDR2 FRNRAP. V gave up 1 base and J gave up 9 bases, with 13 bases separating them. The CDR3 spells CASGLDGGRGEQFF. DNA for the CDR3: TGTGCTAGTGGTTTGGACGGGGGCAGGGGTGAGCAGTTCTTC.

This clone is a singleton in its sample. The rearrangement uses TRBV29-1 and TRBJ2-6; no clear D gene. Germline values: CDR1 SQVTM, CDR2 ANQGSEA. CDR3 size: 14 residues. Trimming stripped 6 bases from V and 0 bases from J, with 9 bases between. In nucleotides, the CDR3 is TGCAGCGTAGCCACTAACTCTGGGGCCAACGTCCTGACTTTC. This translates into CSVATNSGANVLTF.

The CDR3 sequence is CASSLAGDTATYEQYF. The DNA of the CDR3 is TGCGCCAGCAGCTTGGCCGGGGACACGGCAACCTACGAGCAGTACTTC. The chain joins TRBV5-1 to TRBJ2-7; a possible D gene is TRBD1 (6 bases). V lost 0 bases, J lost 2 bases, and 15 bases lay in between. Germline V gene data show CDR1 as SGHRS and CDR2 as YFSETQ. The length of the CDR3 is 16 residues. The full variable domain, with the rest looked up from reference TRBV5-1 and TRBJ2-7, is KAGVTQTPRYLIKTRGQQVTLSCSPISGHRSVSWYQQTPGQGLQFLFEYFSETQRNKGNFPGRFSGRQFSNSRSEMNVSTLELGDSALYLCASSLAGDTATYEQYFGPGTRLTVT.